These 9 T cell receptor beta chains were all obtained from the same sample, sequenced in a study of cytotoxic CD8 clonotypes in ibrutinib-treated CLL. Assay used: immunoSEQ multiplex PCR; TCRdb lists only in-frame clones, some missing. The sample holds 65,000 to 80,000 clones; approximately 87% are singletons and the top ten take less than 45%. Sequencing was performed on PBMCs, taken after 24 months of ibrutinib treatment. These receptors were collected from a human donor with chronic lymphocytic leukemia.

V usage is TRBV27 and J usage is TRBJ2-5; TRBD2 aligns across 9 bases. CDR3 length: 15 residues. V lost 3 bases and J lost 0; bases outside the gene matches: 2. Germline CDR1 reads MNHEY; CDR2 reads SMNVEV (reference sequence). The CDR3 here is CASSFTSGHQETQYF. CDR3 DNA: TGTGCCAGCAGTTTCACTAGCGGGCACCAAGAGACCCAGTACTTC.

This clone was seen once. CDR3 residues: CASSPDTNYEQYF. As DNA, the CDR3 is TGTGCCAGCAGCCCGGACACCAACTACGAGCAGTACTTC. V and J are TRBV9 and TRBJ2-7, with D maybe TRBD1 (5 bases). Germline V gene lookup returns CDR1 SGDLS and CDR2 YYNGEE. The CDR3 extends over 13 amino acids. V gave up 4 bases and J gave up 3 bases, with 11 bases separating them. The variable domain in full, with the rest retrieved from reference TRBV9 and TRBJ2-7, is DSGVTQTPKHLITATGQRVTLRCSPRSGDLSVYWYQQSLDQGLQFLIQYYNGEERAKGNILERFSAQQFPDLHSELNLSSLELGDSALYFCASSPDTNYEQYFGPGTRLTVT.

The count of this clone is one. V and J are TRBV4-2 and TRBJ2-7, with 9 bases matching TRBD1. The CDR3 consists of 14 residues. Looked up from germline, CDR1 is LGHNA and CDR2 is YNFKEQ. J was trimmed by 3 bases and V by 4 bases; bases with no gene match: 4. This CDR3 is CASSPGTGYYEQYF. CDR3 nucleotide sequence: TGTGCCAGCAGCCCCGGGACAGGGTACTACGAGCAGTACTTC.

About this clone: Germline and junction disagree at one end, which may indicate a read error. This chain links TRBV6-1 with TRBJ1-1; no clear D gene. CDR1 is MNHNS, CDR2 SASEGT, per germline. The CDR3 is 12 amino acids. CDR3 in DNA: TGTGCCAGCAGCGAAGGGCCCACTGAAGCTTTCTTT. The encoded protein is CASSEGPTEAFF.

The chain carries TRBV5-4 and TRBJ1-2; 12 bases align to TRBD1. The CDR3 spans 14 residues. V shed 4 bases, J shed 8 bases, and the junction held 6 bases outside the gene matches. The germline V gene has CDR1 SGHNT and CDR2 YYREEE (reference sequence). The CDR3 loop is CASSTGQGARGYTF. The CDR3 DNA sequence: TGTGCCAGCAGCACGGGACAGGGGGCGCGGGGCTACACCTTC.

The V and J genes are TRBV9 and TRBJ2-7; unclear D gene. This CDR3 comprises 14 residues. V gave up 0 bases and J gave up 4 bases, with 11 bases separating them. The germline gives CDR1 SGDLS, CDR2 YYNGEE. CDR3 region: CASSVGGRSYEQYF. The CDR3 DNA reads as TGTGCCAGCAGCGTAGGAGGACGTTCTTACGAGCAGTACTTC.

CDR3 DNA sequence: TGCGCCAGCAGCCAAGCCCCCCATCCTAGCGGGAGCACAGATACGCAGTATTTT. It is translated as CASSQAPHPSGSTDTQYF. This chain uses TRBV4-1 with TRBJ2-3, with 8 bases that match TRBD2. Per germline, CDR1 MGHRA and CDR2 YSYEKL. The CDR3 runs to 18 residues. Trimming at V came to 1 base and at J to 0 bases, leaving 9 bases not matched to a gene.

In its sample, this clone was seen once. The genes are TRBV27 and TRBJ2-3, with no clear D. V gave up 5 bases and J gave up 5 bases, with 14 bases separating them. Germline V gives CDR1 MNHEY, CDR2 SMNVEV (reference sequence). The CDR3 sequence is 14 residues long. CDR3 DNA sequence: TGTGCCAGCAGTCCCAAAGGGTGGGGAGATACGCAGTATTTT. Its translation: CASSPKGWGDTQYF.

CDR3 protein: CASSLSPGQANQPQHF. CDR3 coding DNA: TGTGCCAGCAGTTTATCTCCAGGACAGGCCAATCAGCCCCAGCATTTT. The chain combines TRBV6-6 with TRBJ1-5, with 7 bases aligning to TRBD1. The V gene's germline CDR1 is MNHNY and CDR2 SVGAGI (reference sequence). The trim removed 4 bases at V and 3 bases at J, leaving 9 bases unmatched. The CDR3 totals 16 residues.